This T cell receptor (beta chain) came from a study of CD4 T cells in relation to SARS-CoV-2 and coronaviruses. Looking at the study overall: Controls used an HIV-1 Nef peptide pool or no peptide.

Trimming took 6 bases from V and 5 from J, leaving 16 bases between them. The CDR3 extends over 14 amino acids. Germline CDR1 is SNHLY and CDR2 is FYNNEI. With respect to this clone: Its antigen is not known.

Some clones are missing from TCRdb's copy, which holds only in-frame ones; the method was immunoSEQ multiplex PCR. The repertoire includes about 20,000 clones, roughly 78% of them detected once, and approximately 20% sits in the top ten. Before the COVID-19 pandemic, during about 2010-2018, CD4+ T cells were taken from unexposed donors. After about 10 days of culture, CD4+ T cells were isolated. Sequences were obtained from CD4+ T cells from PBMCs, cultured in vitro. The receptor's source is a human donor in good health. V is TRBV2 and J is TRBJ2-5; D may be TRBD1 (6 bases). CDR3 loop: CASRPETGPETQYF. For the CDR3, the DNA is TGTGCCAGCAGGCCTGAGACAGGTCCGGAGACCCAGTACTTC.